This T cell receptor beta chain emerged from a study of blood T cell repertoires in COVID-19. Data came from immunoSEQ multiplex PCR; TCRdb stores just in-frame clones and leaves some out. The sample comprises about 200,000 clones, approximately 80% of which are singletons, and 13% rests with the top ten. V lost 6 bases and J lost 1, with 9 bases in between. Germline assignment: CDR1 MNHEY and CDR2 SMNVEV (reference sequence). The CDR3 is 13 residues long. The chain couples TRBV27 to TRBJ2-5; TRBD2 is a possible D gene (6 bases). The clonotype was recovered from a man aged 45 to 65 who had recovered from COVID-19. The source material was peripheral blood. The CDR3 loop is CASRGGFQETQYF. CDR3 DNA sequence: TGTGCCAGCAGGGGGGGATTCCAAGAGACCCAGTACTTC.